The 21 T cell receptor beta chains below all came from one sample that was sequenced in a study of PD-1 blockade in classical Hodgkin lymphoma. Noted time point: cycle 4 day 1 (C4D1), after five to seven weeks of nivolumab. Each patient relapsed following autologous stem cell transplantation, and prior brentuximab vedotin exposure differed. This table comes from immunoSEQ multiplex PCR, and its TCRdb copy is limited to in-frame clones, with some not included. The sample includes tens of thousands of clones, 90% seen only once; the top ten take 2.5% to 3.5%. Material: peripheral blood mononuclear cells (PBMCs), obtained before the fourth cycle of nivolumab. The source is a human donor with classical Hodgkin lymphoma.

The chain employs TRBV6-1 and TRBJ2-5; maybe TRBD2 (5 bases). The CDR3 contains 15 residues. Germline loops: CDR1 MNHNS, CDR2 SASEGT. Trimming removed 0 bases at V and 3 bases at J, with 11 bases between. Here the CDR3 DNA reads TGTGCCAGCAGTGAAGCGCTCGGGAAAGAAGAGACCCAGTACTTC. It specifies CASSEALGKEETQYF.

This clone showed up just once. This chain links TRBV13 with TRBJ2-7, with 9 bases identical to TRBD1. V was pared by 4 bases and J by 5 bases, with 9 bases of the junction left unmatched. CDR1 is PRHDT, CDR2 FYEKMQ, per germline (reference sequence). The CDR3 has 15 amino acids. The CDR3 nucleotides are TGTGCCAGCAGCTCCCCGGGACAGGGTGCCCACGAGCAGTACTTC. This encodes CASSSPGQGAHEQYF.

The CDR3 protein is CASSGRGRVTGELFF. The CDR3 DNA follows: TGTGCCAGCAGTGGCAGGGGGCGTGTCACCGGGGAGCTGTTTTTT. The chain combines TRBV25-1 with TRBJ2-2; 8 nucleotides align to TRBD1. Trimming took 4 bases from V and 4 from J; bases not matched to a gene: 5. Germline V gene sequence: CDR1 MGHDK, CDR2 SYGVNS. This CDR3 spans 15 amino acids.

The chain has TRBV7-2 and TRBJ1-3, with 7 bases identical to TRBD1. The ends lost 5 bases at V and 3 bases at J; junction bases unmatched: 10. CDR3 size: 16 residues. CDR1 is SGHTA, CDR2 FQGNSA, per germline. The chain's CDR3 is CASSPSGGGYGNTIYF. The CDR3 DNA reads as TGTGCCAGCAGCCCGTCAGGGGGAGGGTATGGAAACACCATATATTTT.

The chain links TRBV7-2 to TRBJ1-3, with D unclear. Germline V gives CDR1 SGHTA, CDR2 FQGNSA. V was pared by 8 bases and J by 1 base, with 6 bases between. CDR3 length: 12 amino acids. The chain's CDR3 is CASGISGNTIYF. The CDR3 DNA follows: TGTGCCAGCGGGATTTCTGGAAACACCATATATTTT. Supplemented by reference TRBV7-2 and TRBJ1-3, the full variable domain reads GAGVSQSPSNKVTEKGKDVELRCDPISGHTALYWYRQSLGQGLEFLIYFQGNSAPDKSGLPSDRFSAERTGGSVSTLTIQRTQQEDSAVYLCASGISGNTIYFGEGSWLTVV.

This chain links TRBV7-6 with TRBJ2-2, with 9 bases fitting TRBD1. Germline trimming cut 1 base from V and 5 bases from J; bases unmatched to any gene: 14. The CDR3 runs 19 residues. Germline loops: CDR1 SGHVS, CDR2 FNYEAQ. In nucleotides, the CDR3 is TGTGCCAGCAGCTTAGGGGGTCCCGGGACAGGGAGATGGACCGGGGAGCTGTTTTTT. It encodes CASSLGGPGTGRWTGELFF.

The chain has TRBV6-6 and TRBJ1-2; 7 bases line up with TRBD1. V trimming: 4 bases; J trimming: 5 bases; junction bases outside the gene matches: 10. CDR3 length: 15 residues. Germline-derived CDR1 and CDR2 are MNHNY and SVGAGI (reference sequence). In nucleotides, the CDR3 is TGTGCCAGCAGTTCCTCCGGGACAGTTGAATATGGCTACACCTTC. Amino acids: CASSSSGTVEYGYTF.

The rearrangement joins TRBV4-2 to TRBJ2-3; 10 nucleotides align to TRBD2. This CDR3 spans 16 amino acids. J was trimmed by 4 bases and V by 0 bases; bases with no gene match: 4. Germline V lookup: CDR1 LGHNA, CDR2 YNFKEQ. Written as DNA, the CDR3 is TGTGCCAGCAGCCAAGAGGCTAGCGGGGGCCCAGATACGCAGTATTTT. Translation gives CASSQEASGGPDTQYF.

V gene TRBV19 combines with J gene TRBJ2-1; 8 nucleotides agree with TRBD2. The V segment lost 2 bases and the J segment 6 bases; nucleotides outside the gene matches: 9. This CDR3 comprises 16 residues. Germline V gene lookup returns CDR1 LNHDA and CDR2 SQIVND (reference sequence). CDR3 sequence reads: CASSISRTSLGNEQFF. In DNA, the CDR3 is TGTGCCAGTAGTATATCGCGGACTAGCTTGGGCAATGAGCAGTTCTTC.

Only a few counts were recorded for this clone. The chain employs TRBV4-1 and TRBJ1-6; D not resolved. V lost 0 bases and J lost 8, with 17 bases in between. CDR1 MGHRA and CDR2 YSYEKL come from the germline V gene. The CDR3 is 17 residues long. CDR3: CASSQDVSPFLYSPLHF. The CDR3 DNA reads TGCGCCAGCAGCCAAGATGTCTCCCCTTTTCTTTATTCACCCCTCCACTTT.

This clone has only one observation. This rearrangement joins TRBV11-2 to TRBJ2-1; possibly TRBD1 for D (5 bases). CDR1 is SGHAT, CDR2 FQNNGV, per germline. V lost 3 bases to trimming and J lost 9 bases, with 12 bases between them. The CDR3 loop spans 13 amino acids. The CDR3, as DNA: TGTGCCAGCAGCTTTCAAGGGGCCGTTGAGCAGTTCTTC. This encodes CASSFQGAVEQFF.

The V and J genes are TRBV11-2 and TRBJ2-1; no clear D. This CDR3 has 14 amino acids. Trimming removed 5 bases at V and 0 bases at J, with 8 bases between. Germline V gene sequence: CDR1 SGHAT, CDR2 FQNNGV. CDR3 DNA sequence: TGTGCCAGCAGCCAAGTGAGCTCCTACAATGAGCAGTTCTTC. It specifies CASSQVSSYNEQFF. The whole variable domain, filled in from reference TRBV11-2 and TRBJ2-1, reads EAGVAQSPRYKIIEKRQSVAFWCNPISGHATLYWYQQILGQGPKLLIQFQNNGVVDDSQLPKDRFSAERLKGVDSTLKIQPAKLEDSAVYLCASSQVSSYNEQFFGPGTRLTVL.

The sample holds a few counts of this clone. The chain is built from TRBV6-5 and TRBJ2-1; 10 bases align to TRBD2. The CDR3 loop spans 15 amino acids. V trimming: 6 bases; J trimming: 7 bases; junction bases outside the gene matches: 9. In germline, CDR1 is MNHEY, CDR2 SVGAGI. CDR3 residues: CASRPAGGKGNEQFF. The CDR3, as DNA: TGTGCCAGCAGACCAGCGGGGGGGAAAGGAAATGAGCAGTTCTTC.

The genes are TRBV5-1 and TRBJ1-1; TRBD1 might be the D (6 bases). Germline lookup yields CDR1 SGHRS and CDR2 YFSETQ. V shed 0 bases and J shed 1 base, with 7 bases lying between them. The CDR3 is 14 amino acids. The CDR3 is CASSLATGNTEAFF. CDR3 sequence (DNA): TGCGCCAGCAGCTTGGCGACAGGGAACACTGAAGCTTTCTTT.

This chain connects TRBV27 to TRBJ1-2, with D possibly being TRBD1 (5 bases). V was shortened by 2 bases and J by 5 bases, with 12 bases between the two germline ends. Germline lookup yields CDR1 MNHEY and CDR2 SMNVEV (reference sequence). The CDR3 runs 14 residues. CDR3 in amino acids: CASSLTGQGYGYTF. Here the CDR3 DNA reads TGTGCCAGCAGTTTAACAGGCCAGGGTTATGGCTACACCTTC.

This chain connects TRBV11-3 to TRBJ1-3, with D perhaps TRBD1 (5 bases). Trimming left V 1 base short and J 4 bases short, with 14 bases between. The germline gives CDR1 SGHNT, CDR2 YENEEA. The CDR3 loop spans 16 amino acids. CDR3 sequence reads: CASSLGSPRGGNTIYF. Written as DNA, the CDR3 is TGTGCCAGCAGCTTAGGAAGTCCTAGGGGCGGAAACACCATATATTTT.

This chain links TRBV4-1 with TRBJ1-5; tentative D call: TRBD1 (5 bases). The CDR3 runs 16 residues. V was pared by 8 bases and J by 0 bases, with 17 bases between. Germline V gene lookup returns CDR1 MGHRA and CDR2 YSYEKL. The CDR3 reads CASARGVLGSNQPQHF. The CDR3 DNA reads as TGCGCCAGCGCTCGGGGGGTCTTGGGTAGCAATCAGCCCCAGCATTTT.

V gene TRBV11-2 combines with J gene TRBJ1-4; 7 bases are shared with TRBD1. This CDR3 has 14 residues. CDR1 is SGHAT and CDR2 is FQNNGV in the germline V gene. After removal of 4 bases from V and 5 bases from J, the junction contained 4 bases not matched to a gene. CDR3 amino acids: CASSSTGRNEKLFF. In nucleotides, the CDR3 is TGTGCCAGCAGCTCGACAGGGCGAAATGAAAAACTGTTTTTT.

The chain carries TRBV19 and TRBJ2-7, with 7 positions matching TRBD1. Germline CDR1 is LNHDA and CDR2 is SQIVND (reference sequence). Trimming removed 5 bases from V and 2 bases from J; junction bases left unmatched: 6. The CDR3 contains 14 residues. CDR3 amino acids: CASSPAGTAYEQYF. The CDR3 bases are TGTGCCAGTAGTCCCGCCGGGACAGCCTACGAGCAGTACTTC.

This sequence joins TRBV7-3 and TRBJ1-6; D is undetermined. CDR1 and CDR2 (germline): SGHTA, FQGTGA. CDR3 length equals 9 residues. V was pared by 5 bases and J by 17 bases, with 7 bases between. Here the CDR3 DNA reads TGTGCCAGCAGCCCCGGGGTCCACTTT. Amino acids: CASSPGVHF.

The chain is built from TRBV4-3 and TRBJ2-3, with D unresolved. The CDR3 loop spans 15 amino acids. From germline, CDR1 is LGHNA and CDR2 YSLEER. The ends were cut back, 1 base at V and 1 base at J, with 9 bases in the middle. The CDR3 loop reads CASSQVGSGTDTQYF. The CDR3 region has the DNA TGCGCCAGCAGCCAAGTTGGCTCGGGCACAGATACGCAGTATTTT.